These 21 T cell receptor beta chains share one sample of origin, sequenced in a study of cytomegalovirus exposure and HLA in healthy donors. A multiplex PCR was run with 60 Vbeta primers and 13 Jbeta primers. The assay was immunoSEQ multiplex PCR, and TCRdb's table has in-frame clones only and misses some. The sample lists approximately 90,000 clones, 76% occurring once. Source material: PBMCs. The receptors come from a male donor in good health and CMV-seronegative.

The chain recombines TRBV4-3 with TRBJ1-5; tentatively, D is TRBD1 (6 bases). Germline loops: CDR1 LGHNA, CDR2 YSLEER. Trimming cost V 2 bases and J 0 bases, with 14 bases left between them. The CDR3 contains 17 residues. The CDR3 region is CASSQRWGGNSNQPQHF. CDR3 sequence (DNA): TGCGCCAGCAGCCAAAGATGGGGGGGCAATAGCAATCAGCCCCAGCATTTT.

The rearrangement uses TRBV7-9 and TRBJ2-1; 8 nucleotides agree with TRBD2. There are 16 residues in the CDR3. The germline V gene has CDR1 SEHNR and CDR2 FQNEAQ (reference sequence). With 1 base clipped from V and 8 bases from J, the junction kept 10 bases outside the gene matches. This CDR3 reads CASSLDGVAGWYEQFF. CDR3 sequence (DNA): TGTGCCAGCAGCTTAGATGGAGTAGCGGGATGGTATGAGCAGTTCTTC.

The V call is TRBV27, the J call TRBJ1-4; unclear D gene. The CDR3 totals 12 residues. V dropped 3 bases and J dropped 7 bases, with 6 bases sitting between them. From germline, CDR1 is MNHEY and CDR2 SMNVEV (reference sequence). CDR3 sequence: CASSFLGEKLFF. CDR3 nucleotide sequence: TGTGCCAGCAGTTTTCTCGGTGAAAAACTGTTTTTT.

This clone has a single count. This chain links TRBV7-8 with TRBJ1-1; D possibly corresponds to TRBD1 (5 bases). The length of the CDR3 is 14 residues. CDR1 and CDR2 from the germline V gene are SGHVS and FQNEAQ. Trimming pared 2 bases from V and 0 bases from J, leaving 7 bases between. CDR3 in amino acids: CASSLQGLNTEAFF. CDR3 DNA: TGTGCCAGCAGCTTACAGGGATTGAACACTGAAGCTTTCTTT.

This clone was detected only a few times. The chain combines TRBV28 with TRBJ1-1, with no clear D. Trimming pared 3 bases from V and 11 bases from J, leaving 16 bases between. Germline-derived CDR1 and CDR2 are MDHEN and SYDVKM. CDR3 length equals 13 residues. CDR3 sequence reads: CASSFPTLKQAFF. The CDR3 DNA reads TGTGCCAGCAGTTTCCCGACGCTTAAACAGGCTTTCTTT.

This sequence joins TRBV19 and TRBJ1-2; 7 bases align to TRBD1. The CDR3 extends over 14 amino acids. After removal of 7 bases from V and 0 bases from J, the junction contained 5 bases not matched to a gene. Per the germline V gene, CDR1 is LNHDA and CDR2 is SQIVND (reference sequence). CDR3 nucleotide sequence: TGTGCCAGTACAGGGACAGTGACTAACTATGGCTACACCTTC. Translating gives CASTGTVTNYGYTF.

The rearrangement joins TRBV18 to TRBJ1-6, with 8 positions matching TRBD1. Germline V gives CDR1 KGHSH, CDR2 LQKENI. The trim removed 5 bases at V and 13 bases at J, leaving 16 bases unmatched. This CDR3 contains 16 residues. CDR3 residues: CASSSNRGSILSPLHF. CDR3 DNA: TGTGCCAGCTCATCAAACAGGGGGAGCATTTTATCGCCCCTCCACTTT.

A few counts support this clone. The J gene is TRBJ2-4, the V gene TRBV15, with D possibly TRBD1 on 6 matching bases. Trimming left V 5 bases short and J 7 bases short, with 18 bases between. The CDR3 spans 15 residues. CDR1 LNHNV and CDR2 YYDKDF come from the germline V gene (reference sequence). DNA of the CDR3: TGTGCCACCAGCCGATTCGGACAGACTGGGAACATTCAGTACTTC. Its translation: CATSRFGQTGNIQYF.

V usage is TRBV2 and J usage is TRBJ1-6; weak D call: TRBD1 (6 bases). The CDR3 consists of 14 residues. CDR1 and CDR2 from the germline V gene are SNHLY and FYNNEI. Trimming took 6 bases from V and 6 from J, leaving 12 bases between them. The CDR3 loop is CASRWDTLNSPLHF. DNA of the CDR3: TGTGCCAGCAGGTGGGACACTCTTAATTCACCCCTCCACTTT.

The rearrangement joins TRBV11-2 to TRBJ1-1; 12 bases fit TRBD1. The CDR3 runs 18 residues. V shed 1 base and J 5 bases; nucleotides not matched to a gene: 11. The germline CDR1 and CDR2 sequences are SGHAT and FQNNGV. The CDR3 here is CASSLAGPGTGGSTEAFF. The CDR3 region has the DNA TGTGCCAGCAGCTTAGCGGGTCCCGGGACAGGGGGCTCGACTGAAGCTTTCTTT.

The chain recombines TRBV9 with TRBJ2-1, with TRBD2 identical over 7 bases. V trimming: 3 bases; J trimming: 6 bases; junction bases outside the gene matches: 9. Germline CDR1 and CDR2: SGDLS and YYNGEE. The CDR3 totals 15 residues. For the CDR3, the DNA is TGTGCCAGCAGCGAAAAGGGAGGGGCTTTCAATGAGCAGTTCTTC. Translated, it gives CASSEKGGAFNEQFF. The full variable domain, completed using reference TRBV9 and TRBJ2-1, is DSGVTQTPKHLITATGQRVTLRCSPRSGDLSVYWYQQSLDQGLQFLIQYYNGEERAKGNILERFSAQQFPDLHSELNLSSLELGDSALYFCASSEKGGAFNEQFFGPGTRLTVL.

V gene TRBV6-1 combines with J gene TRBJ1-6; 7 positions match TRBD1. Germline assignment: CDR1 MNHNS and CDR2 SASEGT. The CDR3 runs 15 residues. The ends lost 6 bases at V and 5 bases at J; junction bases unmatched: 7. The CDR3 region has the DNA TGTGCCAGCAGCATTTCCGGGACAGATAATTCACCCCTCCACTTT. This codes for CASSISGTDNSPLHF.

This chain uses TRBV7-9 with TRBJ2-1; 9 nucleotides line up with TRBD1. J was trimmed by 2 bases and V by 5 bases; bases with no gene match: 10. CDR3 length equals 17 residues. The V gene's germline CDR1 is SEHNR and CDR2 FQNEAQ (reference sequence). CDR3: CASSATTGTGPYNEQFF. CDR3 sequence (DNA): TGTGCCAGCAGCGCAACGACCGGGACAGGGCCCTACAATGAGCAGTTCTTC.

V is TRBV7-2 and J is TRBJ1-5, with D perhaps TRBD1 (6 bases). This CDR3 has 14 residues. Germline V gives CDR1 SGHTA, CDR2 FQGNSA. V dropped 3 bases and J dropped 3 bases, with 9 bases sitting between them. The CDR3 loop is CASSFDRNNQPQHF. The CDR3 DNA is TGTGCCAGCAGCTTCGACAGGAACAATCAGCCCCAGCATTTT.

J is TRBJ1-2 and V is TRBV10-2, with no clear D. The ends were cut back, 0 bases at V and 3 bases at J, with 5 bases in the middle. Germline V gives CDR1 WSHSY, CDR2 SAAADI. CDR3 size: 13 residues. The CDR3 sequence: CASSESSDYGYTF. The DNA of the CDR3 is TGCGCCAGCAGTGAGTCCTCGGACTATGGCTACACCTTC.

The rearrangement joins TRBV6-5 to TRBJ1-1; tentatively, D is TRBD1 (5 bases). Deletions cut 0 bases from V and 2 bases from J, with 10 bases between. From germline, CDR1 is MNHEY and CDR2 SVGAGI. The CDR3 covers 15 residues. The CDR3 loop reads CASSYSRGLNTEAFF. The CDR3 DNA reads TGTGCCAGCAGTTACTCACGGGGGTTAAACACTGAAGCTTTCTTT.

The J gene is TRBJ2-6, the V gene TRBV5-4; 10 bases line up with TRBD2. The germline V gene has CDR1 SGHNT and CDR2 YYREEE (reference sequence). The J segment lost 1 base and the V segment lost 2 bases, leaving 9 bases of the junction unmatched. The CDR3 length is 19 residues. The DNA for the CDR3 is TGTGCCAGCAGCTTTTTCCCTAGCGGGAGAAAATCTGGGGCCAACGTCCTGACTTTC. Amino acid sequence: CASSFFPSGRKSGANVLTF. The complete variable domain, with remaining parts taken from reference TRBV5-4 and TRBJ2-6, reads ETGVTQSPTHLIKTRGQQVTLRCSSQSGHNTVSWYQQALGQGPQFIFQYYREEENGRGNFPPRFSGLQFPNYSSELNVNALELDDSALYLCASSFFPSGRKSGANVLTFGAGSRLTVL.

The chain couples TRBV28 to TRBJ2-3, with TRBD2 matching 10 bases. The CDR3 totals 15 residues. Germline values: CDR1 MDHEN, CDR2 SYDVKM. V dropped 7 bases and J dropped 7; count of bases not matched to a gene: 11. CDR3 loop: CASTVERGGGNTQYF. The CDR3 nucleotides read TGTGCCAGCACCGTAGAGCGGGGGGGCGGTAATACGCAGTATTTT.

This chain connects TRBV27 to TRBJ1-4; a possible D gene is TRBD1 (5 bases). This CDR3 region has 12 residues. With 6 bases removed from V and 8 bases from J, the gap between germline ends came to 10 bases. Germline CDR1 is MNHEY and CDR2 is SMNVEV (reference sequence). The CDR3 here is CASRGLGEKLFF. Here the CDR3 DNA reads TGTGCCAGCAGGGGGCTCGGGGAAAAACTGTTTTTT.

The chain joins TRBV19 to TRBJ1-5; the D gene is possibly TRBD1 (6 bases). Germline-derived CDR1 and CDR2 are LNHDA and SQIVND (reference sequence). The CDR3 sequence is 15 residues long. V was shortened by 3 bases and J by 6 bases, with 15 bases between the two germline ends. In DNA, the CDR3 is TGTGCCAGTAGTATTGAACAGGGAATAGTTCAGCCCCAGCATTTT. This sequence encodes CASSIEQGIVQPQHF.

This clone was detected once. The rearrangement uses TRBV7-2 and TRBJ2-3, with TRBD2 matching 16 bases. The CDR3 contains 18 residues. V dropped 4 bases and J dropped 7; count of bases not matched to a gene: 11. The germline gives CDR1 SGHTA, CDR2 FQGNSA. The DNA for the CDR3 is TGTGCCAGCAGCTCTCAGTGGGGACTAGCGGGAGGGGGGAATACGCAGTATTTT. Residues: CASSSQWGLAGGGNTQYF.